What follows are 26 T cell receptor beta chains derived from one specimen sequenced in a study of blood T cell repertoires in COVID-19. Measured with immunoSEQ multiplex PCR; TCRdb has only the in-frame clones, and not every one. The sample yields tens of thousands of clones, roughly 88% seen once. The sequencing input was peripheral blood. The receptors shown here come from a human donor with active COVID-19. The donor label of this sample is uncertain.

This clone was seen once. A read error may produce the germline difference seen at one junction end. The chain employs TRBV4-2 and TRBJ2-1; TRBD2 agrees at 13 bases. CDR3 size: 16 residues. Per the germline V gene, CDR1 is LGHNA and CDR2 is YNFKEQ. CDR3: CASSQDLTSGRASVIF. DNA for the CDR3: TGTGCCAGCAGCCAAGATTTAACTAGCGGGAGGGCCTCTGTGATCTTC.

The CDR3 loop is CASSVTGVDGELFF. CDR3 coding DNA: TGTGCCAGCAGCGTTACGGGGGTTGACGGGGAGCTGTTTTTT. This chain links TRBV14 with TRBJ2-2, with TRBD2 as a possible D gene (6 bases). V lost 5 bases to trimming and J lost 7 bases, with 14 bases between them. The CDR3 runs 14 residues. CDR1 is SGHDN and CDR2 is FVKESK in the germline V gene.

The gene calls are TRBV7-2 and TRBJ2-1, with 7 bases identical to TRBD2. The CDR3 is 16 residues long. The V segment lost 5 bases and the J segment 1 base; nucleotides outside the gene matches: 8. CDR1 SGHTA and CDR2 FQGNSA come from the germline V gene. CDR3 loop: CASSPSSGVSYNEQFF. The CDR3 DNA follows: TGTGCCAGCAGCCCATCCAGCGGGGTATCCTACAATGAGCAGTTCTTC.

The chain has TRBV4-1 and TRBJ1-2; the D gene is possibly TRBD1 (6 bases). The CDR3 extends over 14 amino acids. V dropped 4 bases and J dropped 8 bases, with 17 bases sitting between them. Germline lookup yields CDR1 MGHRA and CDR2 YSYEKL. CDR3 loop: CASSLERTATGYTF. The CDR3 bases are TGCGCCAGCAGCCTCGAGCGGACAGCGACGGGCTACACCTTC.

J is TRBJ2-2 and V is TRBV5-1, with TRBD2 identical over 14 bases. With 3 bases clipped from V and 6 bases from J, the junction kept 10 bases outside the gene matches. The CDR3 has 18 amino acids. Germline V lookup: CDR1 SGHRS, CDR2 YFSETQ. CDR3 in DNA: TGCGCCAGCAGCTCGCAGACTAGCGGGGGGGCCTTGGCCGGGGAGCTGTTTTTT. It yields the protein CASSSQTSGGALAGELFF.

The rearrangement joins TRBV29-1 to TRBJ2-5; 7 bases map to TRBD1. The CDR3 is 15 residues long. The ends lost 6 bases at V and 5 bases at J; junction bases unmatched: 15. CDR1 is SQVTM and CDR2 is ANQGSEA in the germline V gene. The CDR3 spells CSVNRGDARTETQYF. The CDR3 region has the DNA TGCAGCGTCAACAGGGGTGACGCCCGAACGGAGACCCAGTACTTC.

About this clone: The junction does not match germline at one end; this may be a read error. This chain joins TRBV11-3 and TRBJ2-1; 13 nucleotides match TRBD2. This CDR3 is 15 amino acids long. Germline-derived CDR1 and CDR2 are SGHNT and YENEEA. This CDR3 reads CTSSTRTSGSNEQFF. Here the CDR3 DNA reads TGTACCAGCAGCACGCGGACTAGCGGGAGCAATGAGCAGTTCTTC.

The V gene is TRBV11-2, the J gene TRBJ2-1, with D possibly matching TRBD1 (5 bases). CDR1 is SGHAT and CDR2 is FQNNGV in the germline V gene. Trimming took off 6 bases at V and 10 bases at J, with 10 bases between the two ends. This CDR3 comprises 11 residues. CDR3: CASRSGREQFF. Here the CDR3 DNA reads TGTGCCAGCAGGTCAGGGCGGGAGCAGTTCTTC.

Regarding this clone: This same CDR3 is encoded by further DNA sequences in the sample. The chain uses TRBV18 and TRBJ2-3, with D possibly TRBD1 on 7 matching bases. The germline V and J ends were trimmed by 2 bases and 3 bases, with 12 bases remaining between them. The CDR3 covers 15 residues. Germline CDR1 and CDR2: KGHSH and LQKENI. CDR3 bases: TGTGCCAGCTCACCATTACAGGGGAGGACAGATACGCAGTATTTT. Its translation: CASSPLQGRTDTQYF.

The J gene is TRBJ2-1, the V gene TRBV25-1; 9 bases map to TRBD1. Germline CDR1 and CDR2: MGHDK and SYGVNS. CDR3 size: 14 residues. With 6 bases clipped from V and 7 bases from J, the junction kept 7 bases outside the gene matches. The CDR3 nucleotides are TGTGCCAGCAGACATGACAGGGGGTTGAATGAGCAGTTCTTC. This encodes CASRHDRGLNEQFF.

The count of this clone is one. The chain couples TRBV2 to TRBJ2-2, with 9 nucleotides matching TRBD1. This CDR3 is 15 amino acids long. V shed 7 bases and J 4 bases; nucleotides not matched to a gene: 7. Germline CDR1 reads SNHLY; CDR2 reads FYNNEI. The DNA of the CDR3 is TGTGCCAGCATCCCGGGACAGGGTCCCACCGGGGAGCTGTTTTTT. This gives the protein CASIPGQGPTGELFF.

The chain uses TRBV3-1 (or the pseudogene TRBV3-2) and TRBJ1-4; no definite D call. Germline V gene data show CDR1 as LGHDT and CDR2 as YNNKEL (reference sequence). The CDR3 has 14 amino acids. Trimming stripped 8 bases from V and 8 bases from J, with 18 bases between. For the CDR3, the DNA is TGTGCCAGCGCCGCCATAGTATCCAAGGAAAAACTGTTTTTT. It yields the protein CASAAIVSKEKLFF.

The chain carries TRBV7-2 and TRBJ2-5; a possible D gene is TRBD2 (6 bases). The V gene lost 5 bases and the J gene lost 5 bases, with 18 bases spanning the gap. Germline V gene lookup returns CDR1 SGHTA and CDR2 FQGNSA. The CDR3 consists of 15 residues. This chain's CDR3 is CASSTPGSVFETQYF. The CDR3 DNA reads as TGTGCCAGCAGCACCCCCGGGAGCGTGTTTGAGACCCAGTACTTC. Using reference TRBV7-2 and TRBJ2-5 for the parts outside the CDR3, the full variable domain is GAGVSQSPSNKVTEKGKDVELRCDPISGHTALYWYRQSLGQGLEFLIYFQGNSAPDKSGLPSDRFSAERTGGSVSTLTIQRTQQEDSAVYLCASSTPGSVFETQYFGPGTRLLVL.

To note about this clone: The same CDR3 arises from other DNA sequences in this sample as well. The rearrangement links TRBV4-1 to TRBJ2-7; D call uncertain. The CDR3 sequence is 13 residues long. Trimming stripped 1 base from V and 1 base from J, with 5 bases between. Germline CDR1 and CDR2: MGHRA and YSYEKL. The CDR3 region has the DNA TGCGCCAGCAGCCAAGTCGGTTCCTACGAGCAGTACTTC. Translating gives CASSQVGSYEQYF.

This clone was seen a single time. The chain recombines TRBV5-1 with TRBJ2-1; 11 bases are a match to TRBD2. The V gene end was trimmed by 4 bases and the J gene end by 6 bases; junction bases not matched to a gene: 9. From germline, CDR1 is SGHRS and CDR2 YFSETQ. This CDR3 spans 16 amino acids. The CDR3 loop reads CASSPQTSGISNEQFF. CDR3 nucleotides: TGCGCCAGCAGCCCACAGACTAGCGGGATCTCCAATGAGCAGTTCTTC.

The chain recombines TRBV5-5 with TRBJ2-3; the D gene is possibly TRBD2 (5 bases). Germline-derived CDR1 and CDR2 are SGHKS and YYEKEE (reference sequence). CDR3 length equals 14 residues. The V and J ends lost 1 base and 2 bases respectively, with 8 bases between them. CDR3 sequence: CASSLSGNTDTQYF. The CDR3 DNA reads TGTGCCAGCAGCTTGTCGGGAAACACAGATACGCAGTATTTT.

The V call is TRBV27, the J call TRBJ2-1, with 9 bases that match TRBD2. The CDR3 has 16 residues. Germline values: CDR1 MNHEY, CDR2 SMNVEV (reference sequence). V trimming: 2 bases; J trimming: 8 bases; junction bases outside the gene matches: 10. The CDR3 is CASSLVLAGSWDEQFF. CDR3 nucleotide sequence: TGTGCCAGCAGTTTAGTGCTAGCGGGGTCATGGGATGAGCAGTTCTTC.

The chain combines TRBV6-2 or TRBV6-3 with TRBJ2-5; 7 nucleotides match TRBD2. Trimming at V came to 2 bases and at J to 4 bases, leaving 13 bases not matched to a gene. Germline V gene data show CDR1 as MNHEY and CDR2 as SVGEGT. There are 17 residues in the CDR3. Here the CDR3 DNA reads TGTGCCAGCAGTTACGGGGCGGGAGCCCGACGAGGAGAGACCCAGTACTTC. This gives the protein CASSYGAGARRGETQYF.

The sample holds a few counts of this clone. V gene TRBV10-1 combines with J gene TRBJ2-2; the match to TRBD2 covers 10 bases. The CDR3 consists of 16 residues. The J segment lost 0 bases and the V segment lost 6 bases, leaving 4 bases of the junction unmatched. Germline CDR1 WNHNN, CDR2 SYGVQD (reference sequence). In DNA form, the CDR3 reads TGCGCCAGCAGGCTAGCGGGGGCCCCGAACACCGGGGAGCTGTTTTTT. Its protein is CASRLAGAPNTGELFF.

V usage is TRBV4-3 and J usage is TRBJ2-1; 15 positions agree with TRBD2. This CDR3 contains 21 residues. Germline V gene lookup returns CDR1 LGHNA and CDR2 YSLEER. V lost 1 base to trimming and J lost 2 bases; unmatched junction nucleotides: 12. DNA for the CDR3: TGCGCCAGCAGCCAAGGCAGTTTGGGACTAGCGGGAGGACAGGCCTACAATGAGCAGTTCTTC. Translated: CASSQGSLGLAGGQAYNEQFF.

The rearrangement uses TRBV5-1 and TRBJ1-6, with a weak D call TRBD1 (5 bases). Germline CDR1 and CDR2: SGHRS and YFSETQ. CDR3 length equals 15 residues. Trimming pared 0 bases from V and 8 bases from J, leaving 12 bases between. In nucleotides, the CDR3 is TGCGCCAGCAGCTTGGCCGGACATCAGTATTCACCCCTCCACTTT. Its translation: CASSLAGHQYSPLHF.

For the CDR3, the DNA is TGTGCCAGCAGTTTATTCGAAGGACAGGGGGCAGGAGGCTACACCTTC. It translates to CASSLFEGQGAGGYTF. V gene TRBV28 combines with J gene TRBJ1-2; TRBD1 agrees at 11 bases. The germline V gene has CDR1 MDHEN and CDR2 SYDVKM. The trim removed 1 base at V and 8 bases at J, leaving 9 bases unmatched. This CDR3 spans 16 amino acids.

The V gene is TRBV4-1, the J gene TRBJ2-3; TRBD2 matches 14 bases. CDR3 length: 17 amino acids. Per the germline V gene, CDR1 is MGHRA and CDR2 is YSYEKL. The J segment lost 4 bases and the V segment lost 2 bases, leaving 5 bases of the junction unmatched. The CDR3 spells CASSQSGLAGGPDTQYF. The CDR3 DNA reads as TGCGCCAGCAGCCAATCCGGACTAGCGGGAGGTCCAGATACGCAGTATTTT.

This clone was recorded once. The chain combines TRBV5-6 with TRBJ1-2, with 7 bases that match TRBD1. Germline CDR1 reads SGHDT; CDR2 reads YYEEEE. The V and J ends lost 4 bases and 7 bases, in that order; junction bases with no gene match: 10. The CDR3 is 14 residues long. The CDR3 DNA is TGTGCCAGCAGCCAACAGGGGTTAATTGGTGGCTACACCTTC. It is translated as CASSQQGLIGGYTF. Together with reference TRBV5-6 and TRBJ1-2, the CDR3 gives the full variable domain: DAGVTQSPTHLIKTRGQQVTLRCSPKSGHDTVSWYQQALGQGPQFIFQYYEEEERQRGNFPDRFSGHQFPNYSSELNVNALLLGDSALYLCASSQQGLIGGYTFGSGTRLTVV.

This clone appeared a few times. A read error may account for a junction end that differs from germline. The chain has TRBV12-3 or TRBV12-4 and TRBJ1-2, with a tentative D call TRBD1 (5 bases). CDR3 length: 12 amino acids. In DNA form, the CDR3 reads TGTGCCAGCAGTTTAGTTCCGGGTGGGGGGAACTTC. Translating it yields CASSLVPGGGNF.

J is TRBJ1-5 and V is TRBV12-3 or TRBV12-4; D is perhaps TRBD1 (6 bases). Trimming cost V 5 bases and J 4 bases, with 9 bases left between them. There are 13 residues in the CDR3. The DNA for the CDR3 is TGTGCCAGCAGTCCGCAGGGGAATCAGCCCCAGCATTTT. Translating gives CASSPQGNQPQHF.